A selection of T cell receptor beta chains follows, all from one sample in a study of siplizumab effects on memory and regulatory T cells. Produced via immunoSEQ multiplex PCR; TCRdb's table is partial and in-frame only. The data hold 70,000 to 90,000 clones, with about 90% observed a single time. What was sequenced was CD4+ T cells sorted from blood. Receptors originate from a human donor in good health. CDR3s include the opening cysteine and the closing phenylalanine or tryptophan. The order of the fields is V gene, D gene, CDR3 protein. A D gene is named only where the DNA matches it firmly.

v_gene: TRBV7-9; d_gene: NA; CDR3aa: CASSLEAGYSSYEQYF
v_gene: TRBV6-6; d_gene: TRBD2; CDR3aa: CASSYRVREGGEQYF
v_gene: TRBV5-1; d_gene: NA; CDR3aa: CASSRDWGSEQYF
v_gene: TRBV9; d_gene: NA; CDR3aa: CASSVSTTDTQYF
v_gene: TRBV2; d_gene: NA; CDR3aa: CASKGTWSSYEQYF
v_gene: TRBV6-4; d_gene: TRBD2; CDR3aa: CASSTLAGETYEQFF
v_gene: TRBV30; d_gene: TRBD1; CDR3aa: CAWSSTGRQPQHF
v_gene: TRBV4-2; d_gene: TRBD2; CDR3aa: CASSQVRSGTSGNTQYF
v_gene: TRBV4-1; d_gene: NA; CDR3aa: CASSQVVGNSNQPQHF
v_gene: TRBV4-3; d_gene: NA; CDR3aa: CASSQDDGFYNEQFF
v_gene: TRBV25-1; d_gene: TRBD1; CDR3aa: CASSRTGILSGANVLTF
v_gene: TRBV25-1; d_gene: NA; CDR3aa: CASSLTVNTEAFF
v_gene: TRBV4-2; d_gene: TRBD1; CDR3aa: CASSRPGQGTDTQYF
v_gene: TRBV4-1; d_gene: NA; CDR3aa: CASSQVVGEQFF
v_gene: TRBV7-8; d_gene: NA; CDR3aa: CASSFDRRNTEAFF
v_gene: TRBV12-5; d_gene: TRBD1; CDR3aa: CASGLYPGTDENYGYTF
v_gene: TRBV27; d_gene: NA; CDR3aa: CASSLRGVGSEQYF
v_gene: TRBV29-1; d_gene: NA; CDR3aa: CSSGGRSSTDTQYF
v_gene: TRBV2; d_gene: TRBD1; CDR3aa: CASRLQGTNEKLFF
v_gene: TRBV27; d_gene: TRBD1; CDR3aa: CASSPRGQGSGGELFF
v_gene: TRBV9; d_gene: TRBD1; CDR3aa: CASSVNKGAPDTQYF
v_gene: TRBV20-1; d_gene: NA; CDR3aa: CSARGEQYF
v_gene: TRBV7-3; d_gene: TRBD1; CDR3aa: CASGLGQGYTGELFF
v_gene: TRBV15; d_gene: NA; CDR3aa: CATSRGGNNEQFF